A single sample gave rise to the 32 T cell receptor beta chains below, sequenced in a study of neurological immune-mediated disorders. TCRdb itself ran the 5' RACE reads through MiXCR, one entry per CDR3 protein. The sample carries about 66,000 distinct CDR3 sequences, roughly 4.5% recorded once. The specimen was PBMCs. The receptor set was obtained from a young man with multiple sclerosis.

This clonotype was observed at least ten times. The CDR3 coding sequence is TGCGCCAGCAGCCAAGGAGCCGAGCTCGTGGGCAATCAGCCCCAGCATTTT. It yields the protein CASSQGAELVGNQPQHF. This sequence joins TRBV4-1 and TRBJ1-5, with unresolved D. Between the trimmed V and J ends, which lost 1 base and 2 bases, there was a span of 15 bases. The germline gives CDR1 MGHRA, CDR2 YSYEKL. The CDR3 consists of 17 residues.

This clonotype occurred many times. The rearrangement uses TRBV30 and TRBJ1-2; TRBD1 is a possible D gene (5 bases). There are 14 residues in the CDR3. Germline lookup yields CDR1 GTSNPN and CDR2 SVGIG (reference sequence). Trimming shortened V by 0 bases and J by 4 bases, and 12 bases separated the two germline ends. For the CDR3, the DNA is TGTGCCTGGAGTGTTGGGACCGACCCCTATGGCTACACCTTC. This encodes CAWSVGTDPYGYTF.

This clonotype came up many times. The rearrangement joins TRBV20-1 to TRBJ1-5, with a possible D match to TRBD1 (6 bases). This CDR3 spans 15 amino acids. The V end lost 0 bases, the J end lost 2 bases, and 11 bases lay between the germline ends. CDR1 is DFQATT and CDR2 is SNEGSKA in the germline V gene (reference sequence). CDR3 sequence: CSAREVGGGNQPQHF. CDR3 DNA sequence: TGCAGTGCTAGAGAGGTAGGGGGAGGCAATCAGCCCCAGCATTTT.

This clonotype occurred many times. The genes are TRBV18 and TRBJ2-3; no definite D call. This CDR3 comprises 16 residues. Looked up from germline, CDR1 is KGHSH and CDR2 is LQKENI. The V and J ends lost 0 bases and 1 base respectively, with 11 bases between them. CDR3 in amino acids: CASSPPTDPRTDTQYF. In DNA, the CDR3 is TGTGCCAGCTCACCACCGACGGACCCACGCACAGATACGCAGTATTTT.

This clonotype was counted a few times. This chain uses TRBV20-1 with TRBJ1-3; D is uncertain. The CDR3 totals 13 residues. Trimming shortened V by 4 bases and J by 0 bases, and 7 bases separated the two germline ends. Germline CDR1 reads DFQATT; CDR2 reads SNEGSKA (reference sequence). CDR3 DNA sequence: TGCAGTGCTAATAAGGACTCTGGAAACACCATATATTTT. This sequence encodes CSANKDSGNTIYF.

This clonotype was counted only a few times. This chain connects TRBV7-8 to TRBJ1-1; 11 bases map to TRBD1. CDR1 SGHVS and CDR2 FQNEAQ come from the germline V gene. The J segment lost 1 base and the V segment lost 6 bases, leaving 4 bases of the junction unmatched. The CDR3 totals 15 residues. The CDR3 nucleotides are TGTGCCAGCAGAGACGGACAGGGGGCGAACACTGAAGCTTTCTTT. It encodes CASRDGQGANTEAFF.

This clonotype was seen ten or more times. The V call is TRBV3-1, the J call TRBJ2-3; no clear D gene. The CDR3 is 14 amino acids. V shed 8 bases and J shed 0 bases, with 12 bases lying between them. Germline assignment: CDR1 LGHDT and CDR2 YNNKEL (reference sequence). The CDR3 sequence is CASSTLTSTDTQYF. The CDR3 DNA is TGTGCCAGCTCGACTCTAACTAGCACAGATACGCAGTATTTT.

In its sample, this clonotype was seen many times. The chain is built from TRBV20-1 and TRBJ2-1; TRBD2 agrees at 12 bases. Germline V gene sequence: CDR1 DFQATT, CDR2 SNEGSKA (reference sequence). Trimming at V came to 6 bases and at J to 7 bases, leaving 10 bases not matched to a gene. The CDR3 runs to 15 residues. Written as DNA, the CDR3 is TGCAGTGCCCCATTCCTAGCGGGGGGGCAGAATGAGCAGTTCTTC. The encoded protein is CSAPFLAGGQNEQFF.

By sample fraction, this clonotype is medium-sized. This sequence joins TRBV11-2 and TRBJ2-1; maybe TRBD2 (5 bases). Germline CDR1 SGHAT, CDR2 FQNNGV. The CDR3 is made up of 18 amino acids. Trimming took off 7 bases at V and 1 base at J, with 23 bases between the two ends. CDR3 residues: CASTGARGRSWSYNEQFF. The CDR3 DNA sequence: TGTGCCAGCACCGGTGCTCGGGGTCGCAGCTGGTCCTACAATGAGCAGTTCTTC. The full variable domain, completed using reference TRBV11-2 and TRBJ2-1, is EAGVAQSPRYKIIEKRQSVAFWCNPISGHATLYWYQQILGQGPKLLIQFQNNGVVDDSQLPKDRFSAERLKGVDSTLKIQPAKLEDSAVYLCASTGARGRSWSYNEQFFGPGTRLTVL.

This clonotype was detected many times. The chain carries TRBV7-9 and TRBJ1-1; perhaps TRBD1 as D (5 bases). This CDR3 is 13 amino acids long. Deletions cut 5 bases from V and 4 bases from J, with 11 bases between. CDR1 and CDR2 (germline): SEHNR, FQNEAQ (reference sequence). This CDR3 is CASSPGGGTEAFF. CDR3 DNA: TGTGCCAGCAGCCCTGGGGGAGGCACTGAAGCTTTCTTT.

This clonotype was counted ten times or more. The chain couples TRBV6-6 to TRBJ2-7, with D possibly matching TRBD1 (6 bases). Trimming pared 0 bases from V and 0 bases from J, leaving 6 bases between. This CDR3 spans 14 amino acids. Germline lookup yields CDR1 MNHNY and CDR2 SVGAGI (reference sequence). CDR3 sequence (DNA): TGTGCCAGCAGTTACTCGGACAGCTCCTACGAGCAGTACTTC. Translating gives CASSYSDSSYEQYF.

By share, this clonotype counts as medium-sized. The V gene is TRBV7-9, the J gene TRBJ1-1; D might be TRBD1 (5 bases). V dropped 5 bases and J dropped 1 base, with 8 bases sitting between them. Germline CDR1 and CDR2: SEHNR and FQNEAQ (reference sequence). The CDR3 runs to 13 residues. CDR3 loop: CASSPTGNTEAFF. CDR3 in DNA: TGTGCCAGCAGCCCCACAGGGAACACTGAAGCTTTCTTT. The entire variable domain, with the rest obtained from reference TRBV7-9 and TRBJ1-1, is as follows: DTGVSQNPRHKITKRGQNVTFRCDPISEHNRLYWYRQTLGQGPEFLTYFQNEAQLEKSRLLSDRFSAERPKGSFSTLEIQRTEQGDSAMYLCASSPTGNTEAFFGQGTRLTVV.

This clonotype was counted ten times or more. The CDR3, as DNA: TGTGCCAGCTCACCACGCAGAGACAATGAGCAGTTCTTC. It codes for CASSPRRDNEQFF. The chain links TRBV18 to TRBJ2-1; D is unclear. Germline CDR1 is KGHSH and CDR2 is LQKENI. CDR3 length equals 13 residues. V lost 1 base to trimming and J lost 5 bases, with 6 bases between them. The variable domain in full, completed from reference TRBV18 and TRBJ2-1, reads NAGVMQNPRHLVRRRGQEARLRCSPMKGHSHVYWYRQLPEEGLKFMVYLQKENIIDESGMPKERFSAEFPKEGPSILRIQQVVRGDSAAYFCASSPRRDNEQFFGPGTRLTVL.

In this sample, this clonotype turned up a few times. This chain connects TRBV20-1 to TRBJ1-4; 9 nucleotides line up with TRBD1. V dropped 3 bases and J dropped 5; count of bases not matched to a gene: 13. From germline, CDR1 is DFQATT and CDR2 SNEGSKA (reference sequence). This CDR3 contains 17 residues. CDR3 loop: CSARNYLQGAKNEKLFF. CDR3 in DNA: TGCAGTGCTAGGAACTACCTACAGGGGGCGAAAAATGAAAAACTGTTTTTT.

Ten or more counts support this clonotype. The chain employs TRBV5-1 and TRBJ2-1, with D unresolved. Germline CDR1 is SGHRS and CDR2 is YFSETQ. The CDR3 has 15 amino acids. Trimming removed 0 bases from V and 6 bases from J, with 13 bases in between. CDR3 residues: CASSLGYTWGNEQFF. DNA for the CDR3: TGCGCCAGCAGCTTGGGGTACACCTGGGGCAATGAGCAGTTCTTC.

Ten or more counts support this clonotype. The rearrangement links TRBV5-1 to TRBJ2-6; 7 bases line up with TRBD1. Losses at the gene ends were 8 bases for V and 0 bases for J; bases not matched to a gene: 2. The CDR3 covers 14 residues. Germline values: CDR1 SGHRS, CDR2 YFSETQ. The CDR3 reads CASSGGSGANVLTF. As DNA, the CDR3 is TGCGCCAGTTCAGGGGGCTCTGGGGCCAACGTCCTGACTTTC.

The sample holds many counts of this clonotype. The chain uses TRBV5-1 and TRBJ1-2; possible D gene TRBD1, 5 bases. This CDR3 is built from 13 residues. Germline CDR1 and CDR2: SGHRS and YFSETQ. Trimming pared 0 bases from V and 5 bases from J, leaving 8 bases between. Here the CDR3 DNA reads TGCGCCAGCAGCTTGGAAGGGGAGTATGGCTACACCTTC. It codes for CASSLEGEYGYTF. Full variable domain (remainder filled in from reference TRBV5-1 and TRBJ1-2): KAGVTQTPRYLIKTRGQQVTLSCSPISGHRSVSWYQQTPGQGLQFLFEYFSETQRNKGNFPGRFSGRQFSNSRSEMNVSTLELGDSALYLCASSLEGEYGYTFGSGTRLTVV.

This clonotype was recorded many times. The V call is TRBV7-9, the J call TRBJ2-3; D gene ambiguous. The CDR3 covers 14 residues. Germline V CDR1 and CDR2: SEHNR, FQNEAQ (reference sequence). Trimming pared 1 base from V and 6 bases from J, leaving 11 bases between. The CDR3 DNA sequence: TGTGCCAGCAGCTTAGATGTTACCGCGGATACGCAGTATTTT. Translating it yields CASSLDVTADTQYF.

Turning to this clonotype: Just one base apart from a much larger clone, this may be a read error. The V call is TRBV10-3, the J call TRBJ1-1; D is undetermined. V shed 2 bases and J shed 0 bases, with 10 bases lying between them. Germline V gives CDR1 ENHRY, CDR2 SYGVKD. The CDR3 runs to 15 residues. The chain's CDR3 is CAISEVEIMNTEAFF. DNA for the CDR3: TGTGCCATCAGTGAGGTGGAGATCATGAACACTGAAGCTTTCTTT.

V is TRBV5-6 and J is TRBJ2-1; D not resolved. The V end was cut by 4 bases, the J end by 8 bases, with 7 bases between. The CDR3 runs 11 residues. In germline, CDR1 is SGHDT, CDR2 YYEEEE. CDR3 DNA sequence: TGTGCCAGCAGCGAGGCGGATGAGCAGTTCTTC. This sequence encodes CASSEADEQFF. The variable domain in full, with the rest retrieved from reference TRBV5-6 and TRBJ2-1, is DAGVTQSPTHLIKTRGQQVTLRCSPKSGHDTVSWYQQALGQGPQFIFQYYEEEERQRGNFPDRFSGHQFPNYSSELNVNALLLGDSALYLCASSEADEQFFGPGTRLTVL.

The table lists this clonotype with many counts. This sequence joins TRBV27 and TRBJ2-3; no reliable D call. Trimming stripped 8 bases from V and 6 bases from J, with 12 bases between. Germline-derived CDR1 and CDR2 are MNHEY and SMNVEV (reference sequence). CDR3 length: 12 residues. In nucleotides, the CDR3 is TGTGCCAGCTCAGCTTTGAGGGATACGCAGTATTTT. Translation: CASSALRDTQYF.

This clonotype was detected many times. The chain couples TRBV5-1 to TRBJ1-4; D is uncertain. The V gene lost 3 bases and the J gene lost 0 bases, with 12 bases spanning the gap. The CDR3 has 16 residues. Germline V gene lookup returns CDR1 SGHRS and CDR2 YFSETQ. CDR3 in DNA: TGCGCCAGCAGCTCGGGCCAATCTGCAACTAATGAAAAACTGTTTTTT. Protein sequence: CASSSGQSATNEKLFF.

This clonotype was observed many times. The chain carries TRBV5-1 and TRBJ2-1; 8 bases map to TRBD2. The J segment lost 6 bases and the V segment lost 4 bases, leaving 12 bases of the junction unmatched. CDR1 is SGHRS and CDR2 is YFSETQ in the germline V gene. The CDR3 length is 16 residues. The CDR3 reads CASSPRAGGPSNEQFF. The CDR3 region has the DNA TGCGCCAGCAGCCCTCGTGCGGGGGGCCCCTCCAATGAGCAGTTCTTC.

In this sample, this clonotype turned up many times. The chain combines TRBV3-1 with TRBJ1-4; D remains ambiguous. The ends were cut back, 0 bases at V and 4 bases at J, with 9 bases in the middle. Germline CDR1 and CDR2: LGHDT and YNNKEL (reference sequence). CDR3 length: 15 amino acids. The CDR3 loop reads CASSQEQQYNEKLFF. The CDR3 DNA follows: TGTGCCAGCAGCCAAGAACAACAGTATAATGAAAAACTGTTTTTT.

V gene TRBV9 combines with J gene TRBJ1-4, with D maybe TRBD1 (6 bases). The V gene lost 0 bases and the J gene lost 6 bases, with 12 bases spanning the gap. The CDR3 spans 15 residues. Per the germline V gene, CDR1 is SGDLS and CDR2 is YYNGEE. This CDR3 is CASSVVGRTDEKLFF. The CDR3 coding sequence is TGTGCCAGCAGCGTAGTGGGCAGGACAGATGAAAAACTGTTTTTT.

This clonotype was detected only a few times. V is TRBV20-1 and J is TRBJ2-3, with D unresolved. This CDR3 comprises 13 residues. The germline V and J ends were trimmed by 6 bases and 4 bases, with 14 bases remaining between them. CDR1 is DFQATT, CDR2 SNEGSKA, per germline (reference sequence). The CDR3 DNA sequence: TGCAGTGCGGCTTATTATAGGGCAGATACGCAGTATTTT. This translates into CSAAYYRADTQYF.

This clonotype was found many times. J is TRBJ1-5 and V is TRBV11-2, with D unclear. The V end was cut by 3 bases, the J end by 7 bases, with 10 bases between. Germline V gives CDR1 SGHAT, CDR2 FQNNGV. This CDR3 contains 13 residues. The CDR3 DNA sequence: TGTGCCAGCAGCTTTTATCGGTCCCAGCCCCAGCATTTT. Encoded protein: CASSFYRSQPQHF.

This clonotype is categorized as medium-sized. J is TRBJ2-3 and V is TRBV5-1; 13 bases are a match to TRBD2. This CDR3 is 16 amino acids long. The germline V gene has CDR1 SGHRS and CDR2 YFSETQ. The trim removed 5 bases at V and 3 bases at J, leaving 6 bases unmatched. CDR3 in amino acids: CASRRTSGGPTDTQYF. The CDR3 DNA sequence: TGCGCCAGCAGGCGGACTAGCGGGGGCCCAACAGATACGCAGTATTTT.

This clonotype turned up a few times. The chain joins TRBV14 to TRBJ2-3; 7 bases fit TRBD1. The length of the CDR3 is 16 residues. CDR1 and CDR2 (germline): SGHDN, FVKESK. With 4 bases clipped from V and 2 bases from J, the junction kept 9 bases outside the gene matches. CDR3 sequence (DNA): TGTGCCAGCAGCCTAACGACAGGGAGCCCCACAGATACGCAGTATTTT. It encodes CASSLTTGSPTDTQYF.

This clonotype was found many times. V gene TRBV4-1 combines with J gene TRBJ1-5; 10 bases match TRBD1. After removal of 4 bases from V and 4 bases from J, the junction contained 10 bases not matched to a gene. The CDR3 totals 17 residues. CDR1 and CDR2 from the germline V gene are MGHRA and YSYEKL. The CDR3, as DNA: TGCGCCAGCAGCCGAATGTGGACAGGGGGTGGGAATCAGCCCCAGCATTTT. It yields the protein CASSRMWTGGGNQPQHF.

The chain joins TRBV5-1 to TRBJ1-6, with 8 bases that match TRBD1. This CDR3 contains 14 residues. After removal of 4 bases from V and 11 bases from J, the junction contained 8 bases not matched to a gene. The V gene's germline CDR1 is SGHRS and CDR2 YFSETQ. CDR3 sequence reads: CASSPTGGRTPLHF. CDR3 nucleotide sequence: TGCGCCAGCAGCCCAACAGGGGGTAGGACACCCCTCCACTTT.

This clonotype was picked up many times. This chain connects TRBV18 to TRBJ2-3, with 10 bases aligning to TRBD1. CDR3 length: 16 amino acids. CDR1 is KGHSH, CDR2 LQKENI, per germline. V was clipped by 3 bases and J by 1 base; unmatched bases: 4. CDR3: CASSPVGTGGTDTQYF. For the CDR3, the DNA is TGTGCCAGCTCACCGGTCGGGACAGGGGGCACAGATACGCAGTATTTT.